This is a list of T cell receptor beta chains from one sample in a study of blood T cell repertoires in COVID-19. Assay used: immunoSEQ multiplex PCR; TCRdb lists only in-frame clones, some missing. The sample has about 150,000 clones; over 70% are singletons. The sequenced sample was peripheral blood. The receptors shown here come from a woman in her 70s who had recovered from COVID-19. The CDR3 runs from the conserved cysteine through the conserved F or W. A D gene is named only where the DNA matches it firmly. Clone size appears in some rows only: once, few, many, or a class for an expanded clone.

clone size	D gene	V gene	J gene	CDR3 protein	CDR3 DNA
NA	NA	TRBV30	TRBJ1-2	CAWRPWVAGEGYGYTF	TGTGCCTGGAGACCATGGGTGGCAGGGGAGGGCTATGGCTACACCTTC
NA	TRBD2	TRBV5-1	TRBJ2-3	CASSLDHLAGSYTDTQYF	TGCGCCAGCAGCTTGGACCACCTAGCGGGGAGTTACACAGATACGCAGTATTTT
NA	NA	TRBV18	TRBJ1-5	CASSQGDSNQPQHF	TGTGCCAGCTCACAGGGAGATAGCAATCAGCCCCAGCATTTT
NA	NA	TRBV3-1/TRBV3-2	TRBJ1-4	CASSRPKGWEKLFF	TGTGCCAGCAGCCGACCAAAGGGGTGGGAAAAACTGTTTTTT
once	NA	TRBV5-4	TRBJ2-5	CASSNMVLETQYF	TGTGCCAGCAGCAACATGGTGCTGGAGACCCAGTACTTC
NA	NA	TRBV7-3	TRBJ1-1	CASSLYEDTEAFF	TGTGCCAGCAGCTTATACGAGGACACTGAAGCTTTCTTT
many	TRBD1	TRBV19	TRBJ1-2	CASTDPGGKHGYTF	TGTGCCAGTACCGACCCAGGGGGCAAGCATGGCTACACCTTC
NA	NA	TRBV4-1	TRBJ1-2	CASSPRQDSGGYTF	TGCGCCAGCAGCCCACGCCAGGACTCCGGTGGCTACACCTTC
once	TRBD2	TRBV27	TRBJ2-1	CATSRAGAAYNEQFF	TGTGCCACTAGCAGAGCGGGAGCGGCCTACAATGAGCAGTTCTTC
few	TRBD2	TRBV18	TRBJ2-1	CASSPLTSVGQFF	TGTGCCAGCTCACCCCTCACTAGCGTGGGGCAGTTCTTC
few	TRBD2	TRBV28	TRBJ2-7	CASRELAGEGIAYEQYF	TGTGCCAGCAGGGAACTAGCGGGAGAGGGAATTGCGTACGAGCAGTACTTC
NA	TRBD1	TRBV10-3	TRBJ2-7	CASGTGGPYEQYF	TGTGCCAGCGGGACAGGGGGCCCCTACGAGCAGTACTTC
few	TRBD1	TRBV7-3	TRBJ1-6	CASSPGQGSNSPLHF	TGTGCCAGCAGCCCCGGACAGGGGAGTAATTCACCCCTCCACTTT
once	NA	TRBV30	TRBJ1-6	CAGGGAGPSPLHF	TGTGCCGGAGGAGGTGCAGGTCCCTCACCCCTCCACTTT
NA	NA	TRBV9	TRBJ2-7	CASSPRGGVEQYF	TGTGCCAGCAGCCCCAGAGGGGGGGTGGAGCAGTACTTC
NA	TRBD1	TRBV6-2/TRBV6-3	TRBJ1-5	CASSPHGQGAPGAQHF	TGTGCCAGCAGTCCCCACGGACAGGGAGCCCCGGGGGCCCAGCATTTT
NA	TRBD2	TRBV7-9	TRBJ2-5	CASSLGAGGTQYF	TGTGCCAGCAGCTTAGGGGCGGGAGGGACCCAGTACTTC
NA	NA	TRBV30	TRBJ2-1	CAWSVLLPPGQFF	TGTGCCTGGAGTGTACTTTTGCCCCCGGGGCAGTTCTTC
NA	TRBD2	TRBV12-3/TRBV12-4	TRBJ2-1	CASSPSGPVEQFF	TGTGCCAGCAGTCCTAGCGGGCCCGTCGAGCAGTTCTTC
NA	TRBD1	TRBV27	TRBJ1-1	CASSYRGERTEAFF	TGTGCCAGCAGTTACAGGGGGGAGAGGACTGAAGCTTTCTTT
once	TRBD1	TRBV27	TRBJ2-7	CASSLGGQGSSYEQYF	TGTGCCAGCAGTTTGGGGGGACAGGGGTCTTCGTACGAGCAGTACTTC
NA	TRBD2	TRBV30	TRBJ2-1	CAWKRGAHNEQFF	TGTGCCTGGAAGCGGGGGGCCCACAATGAGCAGTTCTTC
NA	NA	TRBV7-9	TRBJ2-2	CASSLRPVTGELFF	TGTGCCAGCAGCTTACGTCCAGTCACCGGGGAGCTGTTTTTT
NA	TRBD1	TRBV27	TRBJ2-7	CASRRGQGGFYEQYF	TGTGCCAGCAGACGCGGACAGGGGGGTTTCTACGAGCAGTACTTC
once	TRBD1	TRBV3-1/TRBV3-2	TRBJ2-2	CASSQGRGPGTGELFF	TGTGCCAGCAGCCAAGGCAGGGGGCCGGGCACCGGGGAGCTGTTTTTT
NA	NA	TRBV10-3	TRBJ2-1	CAIGGFGEQFF	TGTGCCATCGGGGGGTTTGGTGAGCAGTTCTTC
NA	TRBD1	TRBV2	TRBJ2-2	CASSVNRGTGELFF	TGTGCCAGCAGTGTAAACAGGGGAACCGGGGAGCTGTTTTTT
NA	TRBD2	TRBV6-2/TRBV6-3	TRBJ2-3	CASSYSASGGSGADTQYF	TGTGCCAGCAGTTACTCGGCTAGCGGGGGGTCGGGGGCAGATACGCAGTATTTT
NA	NA	TRBV5-4	TRBJ1-1	CASSLVGGLGTEAFF	TGTGCCAGCAGCTTGGTGGGGGGGCTGGGCACTGAAGCTTTCTTT
NA	NA	TRBV3-1/TRBV3-2	TRBJ1-1	CASTPGGRGNTEAFF	TGTGCCAGCACCCCCGGGGGTCGGGGGAACACTGAAGCTTTCTTT
NA	NA	TRBV7-2	TRBJ1-3	CASSLRRGNTIYF	TGTGCCAGCAGCTTAAGGCGGGGAAACACCATATATTTT
once	NA	TRBV19	TRBJ2-7	CASPGQGWAYEQYF	TGTGCCTCCCCTGGTCAGGGCTGGGCGTACGAGCAGTACTTC
NA	NA	TRBV19	TRBJ2-2	CASSPQGTGELFF	TGTGCCAGTAGTCCACAGGGTACCGGGGAGCTGTTTTTT
NA	NA	TRBV5-4	TRBJ2-5	CASSLAPLGMWETQYF	TGTGCCAGCAGCTTGGCCCCCCTCGGGATGTGGGAGACCCAGTACTTC
NA	TRBD2	TRBV7-3	TRBJ2-1	CASSLAGGVGEQFF	TGTGCCAGCAGCTTAGCGGGAGGCGTGGGTGAGCAGTTCTTC
NA	NA	TRBV7-9	TRBJ1-1	CASSALTGAEAFF	TGTGCCAGCAGCGCCCTGACGGGGGCTGAAGCTTTCTTT
NA	TRBD2	TRBV4-1	TRBJ2-2	CASSQDWASGVNTGELFF	TGCGCCAGCAGCCAAGATTGGGCTAGCGGAGTTAACACCGGGGAGCTGTTTTTT
NA	NA	TRBV5-1	TRBJ1-1	CASSFGAKAFF	TGCGCCAGCAGCTTTGGGGCAAAAGCTTTCTTT
NA	NA	TRBV7-2	TRBJ2-3	CASSLVRGPGADTQYF	TGTGCCAGCAGCTTAGTGCGGGGTCCCGGGGCAGATACGCAGTATTTT
NA	NA	TRBV6-2/TRBV6-3	TRBJ2-3	CASSWGRGSGTDTQYF	TGTGCCAGCAGTTGGGGCAGGGGATCTGGCACAGATACGCAGTATTTT
NA	TRBD2	TRBV4-1	TRBJ2-4	CASSQTGGGYKNIQYF	TGCGCCAGCAGCCAAACCGGGGGGGGATACAAAAACATTCAGTACTTC
NA	NA	TRBV18	TRBJ2-1	CASSPPSLVVVYNEQFF	TGTGCCAGCTCACCACCGTCACTAGTTGTGGTCTACAATGAGCAGTTCTTC
NA	NA	TRBV4-3	TRBJ2-2	CASSQDEGYSNTGELFF	TGCGCCAGCAGCCAAGATGAGGGTTACTCGAACACCGGGGAGCTGTTTTTT
NA	TRBD2	TRBV5-4	TRBJ2-2	CASSTSGVNTGELFF	TGTGCCAGCAGCACCAGCGGGGTGAACACCGGGGAGCTGTTTTTT
NA	TRBD1	TRBV3-1/TRBV3-2	TRBJ1-1	CASSQRQGWDTEAFF	TGTGCCAGCAGCCAAAGACAGGGGTGGGACACTGAAGCTTTCTTT
NA	NA	TRBV5-1	TRBJ2-7	CASSGAGRWWEQYF	TGCGCCAGCAGCGGGGCAGGGCGTTGGTGGGAGCAGTACTTC